A selection of T cell receptor beta chains follows, all from one sample in a study of blood T cells in healthy people across ages. TCRdb processed the 5' RACE reads anew with MiXCR; each CDR3 protein has one entry. Of approximately 900,000 distinct CDR3 sequences listed, almost 30% are singletons. The same sample was also used in a study of T cells of mothers and their children.

What was sequenced was blood. The origin of the receptors is a woman aged 40 to 50 in good health. The CDR3 runs from the conserved cysteine through the conserved F or W. The D gene is left open where the match is weak. Clone size is given for some rows only: seen once, a few or many times, or a class if the clone is expanded.

J gene	V gene	clone size	D gene	CDR3 DNA	CDR3 protein
TRBJ2-7	TRBV20-1	NA	NA	TGCAGTGCCCAGGGAATTCGTGCCTACGAGCAGTACTTC	CSAQGIRAYEQYF
TRBJ2-7	TRBV28	many	TRBD2	TGTGCCAGCAGCGGTACCGGGACTAAACTCTCCTACGAGCAGTACTTC	CASSGTGTKLSYEQYF
TRBJ2-1	TRBV25-1	NA	NA	TGTGCCAGTAAAGGGGGGGACTACAATGAGCAGTTCTTC	CASKGGDYNEQFF
TRBJ2-7	TRBV5-1	many	NA	TGCGCCAGCAGCACGAGGGAGACCTACGAGCAGTACTTC	CASSTRETYEQYF
TRBJ2-1	TRBV20-1	many	TRBD2	TGCAGTGCCCCTGACGGGGGAGGGGCCAATGAGCAGTTCTTC	CSAPDGGGANEQFF
TRBJ1-1	TRBV6-5	NA	NA	TGTGCCAGCAGTTACTCGAATCAGGGTCGCACTGAAGCTTTCTTT	CASSYSNQGRTEAFF
TRBJ2-1	TRBV12-3/TRBV12-4	many	NA	TGTGCCAGCAGTTTAGATACCTGGGAGCAGTTCTTC	CASSLDTWEQFF
TRBJ1-2	TRBV12-3/TRBV12-4	many	NA	TGTGCCAGCAGTTTTACAGCCCAGAACTATGGCTACACCTTC	CASSFTAQNYGYTF
TRBJ2-3	TRBV29-1	NA	NA	TGCAGCGTTGGAGGAGGAAGCACAGATACGCAGTATTTT	CSVGGGSTDTQYF
TRBJ2-7	TRBV12-3/TRBV12-4	few	NA	TGTGCCAGCAATTTCGGGACGGAGTCCTACGAGCAGTACTTC	CASNFGTESYEQYF
TRBJ2-7	TRBV9	many	NA	TGTGCCAGCAGCGTAGAAGGGGAAGCCTACGAGCAGTACTTC	CASSVEGEAYEQYF
TRBJ1-1	TRBV29-1	NA	NA	TGCAGCGTTCCCGCAGGAGGGGTAGAAGCTTTCTTT	CSVPAGGVEAFF
TRBJ2-1	TRBV12-5	NA	NA	TGTGCTAGTGGTTCGGGGGCCCGGGGATACAATGAGCAGTTCTTC	CASGSGARGYNEQFF
TRBJ2-1	TRBV28	many	NA	TGTGCCAGCAGCTCAGACGGGCACTCCTACAATGAGCAGTTCTTC	CASSSDGHSYNEQFF
TRBJ2-3	TRBV5-1	NA	NA	TGCGCCAGCAGCATTCCGGGCGCCCCAGATACGCAGTATTTT	CASSIPGAPDTQYF
TRBJ2-1	TRBV4-2	many	TRBD2	TGTGCCAGCAGCCAGTCTTCGGGGGGGCGACCCTACAATGAGCAGTTCTTC	CASSQSSGGRPYNEQFF
TRBJ2-7	TRBV7-6	many	TRBD2	TGTGCCAGCAGCCGGGACTACTCTACCTCGGAGCAGTACTTC	CASSRDYSTSEQYF
TRBJ2-7	TRBV5-1	NA	TRBD2	TGCGCCAGCAGCCCGGGGGGGGTTTGGCTCGAGCAGTACTTC	CASSPGGVWLEQYF
TRBJ1-6	TRBV15	once	NA	TGTGCCACCAGCAGAGAGAGGACCAGGTTGAATTCACCCCTCCACTTT	CATSRERTRLNSPLHF
TRBJ1-1	TRBV29-1	NA	NA	TGCAGCGCTTCCCTGGGGACTGAAGCTTTCTTT	CSASLGTEAFF
TRBJ2-7	TRBV7-2	many	NA	TGTGCCAGCAGCCCCCCCGACAGATACGAGCAGTACTTC	CASSPPDRYEQYF
TRBJ2-7	TRBV28	NA	TRBD1	TGTGCCAGCAGTCCCTGGACAGGGGGACCCTACGAGCAGTACTTC	CASSPWTGGPYEQYF
TRBJ2-1	TRBV24-1	NA	NA	TGTGCCACCAGTGACACTAGTTATCTCTCCTACAATGAGCAGTTCTTC	CATSDTSYLSYNEQFF
TRBJ2-3	TRBV5-1	few	TRBD1	TGCGCCAGCACCCGACAGGGCCGCACAGATACGCAGTATTTT	CASTRQGRTDTQYF
TRBJ2-7	TRBV7-2	NA	NA	TGTGCCAGCAGCTTAGGGGGAGCGGCGGGCGAGCAGTACTTC	CASSLGGAAGEQYF
TRBJ2-5	TRBV12-3/TRBV12-4	NA	NA	TGTGCCAGCAGTTTCTTCGGGGTTGGCAATGAGCAGTACTTC	CASSFFGVGNEQYF
TRBJ2-7	TRBV27	NA	NA	TGTGCCAGCAGTTTAATAGCGCCCTCCTACGAGCAGTACTTC	CASSLIAPSYEQYF
TRBJ2-5	TRBV7-2	few	TRBD1	TGTGCCAGCAGCTTCGCCGGGACAGGGATTTTCGAGGGGACCCAGTACTTC	CASSFAGTGIFEGTQYF
TRBJ2-7	TRBV7-7	many	NA	TGTGCTAGCAGCTCCATTGAAACGGGGGAGCAGTACTTC	CASSSIETGEQYF
TRBJ2-5	TRBV29-1	NA	NA	TGCAGCGGACAAGGACCGCTTGCGGGGGAGACCCAGTACTTC	CSGQGPLAGETQYF
TRBJ2-7	TRBV6-5	many	NA	TGTGCCAGCAGTTACTCATCAGGGATGGGCTACGAGCAGTACTTC	CASSYSSGMGYEQYF
TRBJ2-3	TRBV20-1	many	NA	TGCAGTGCCCGTATGGCTCCTGAGACATACCGGGACTCGATGAGCACAGATACGCAGTATTTT	CSARMAPETYRDSMSTDTQYF
TRBJ2-1	TRBV7-6	NA	TRBD2	TGTGCCAGCAGCTCTTGGACTAGCGGGGACTACAATGAGCAGTTCTTC	CASSSWTSGDYNEQFF
TRBJ1-4	TRBV27	NA	NA	TGTGCCAGCAGTTTAGGACGGCCAGTAAAACTGTTTTTT	CASSLGRPVKLFF
TRBJ2-5	TRBV20-1	few	TRBD2	TGCAGTGCCCGAGCGACTAGCGGGGTCGATGAGCAGTACTTC	CSARATSGVDEQYF
TRBJ2-1	TRBV12-3/TRBV12-4	many	NA	TGTGCCAGCAGTTCCCCCCTGGGGCAGGGTAGAGGTAATGAGCAGTTCTTC	CASSSPLGQGRGNEQFF
TRBJ2-7	TRBV5-6	NA	TRBD1	TGTGCCAGCAGCTTGGTTAGTGGACAGGGGATGGGCGAGCAGTACTTC	CASSLVSGQGMGEQYF
TRBJ2-7	TRBV12-3/TRBV12-4	many	NA	TGTGCCAGCAGTTTAGACGGTACCTACGAGCAGTACTTC	CASSLDGTYEQYF
TRBJ1-2	TRBV12-3/TRBV12-4	NA	NA	TGTGCCAGCAGTTTAGCGGGAACAGCCTATGGCTACACCTTC	CASSLAGTAYGYTF
TRBJ2-7	TRBV5-5	NA	NA	TGTGCCAGCAGCTTGCTTAGAGATGTAAATGAGCAGTACTTC	CASSLLRDVNEQYF
TRBJ1-2	TRBV2	many	NA	TGTGCCAGCAGTGAAGGGACCGGCCAAGCTGGTGGCTACACCTTC	CASSEGTGQAGGYTF
TRBJ2-3	TRBV24-1	many	NA	TGTGCCACCAATCCCGGGACAATCCCGGATACGCAGTATTTT	CATNPGTIPDTQYF
TRBJ2-3	TRBV7-9	NA	TRBD2	TGTGCCAGCAGCTTAGAGCCTAGCGGGGAGGCGTATTTT	CASSLEPSGEAYF
TRBJ1-5	TRBV7-8	once	TRBD1	TGTGCCAGCAGCTTACGACAGGGTGGGAATAAGCCCCAGCATTTT	CASSLRQGGNKPQHF
TRBJ1-1	TRBV28	few	NA	TGTGCCAGCAGTTTCCGACTTTCGAACACTGAAGCTTTCTTT	CASSFRLSNTEAFF
TRBJ2-1	TRBV6-2/TRBV6-3	many	NA	TGTGCCAGCAGTTATTGGGGGTGGGCAAATGAGCAGTTCTTC	CASSYWGWANEQFF